This T cell receptor (beta chain) came from a study of cytomegalovirus exposure and HLA in healthy donors. The primer mix had 60 Vbeta and 13 Jbeta primers. The table came from immunoSEQ multiplex PCR; TCRdb's copy has only in-frame clones and leaves some out. This sample's table reports 40,000 to 65,000 clones. The CDR3 is 12 amino acids. The germline V gene has CDR1 MNHNS and CDR2 SASEGT. The germline V and J ends were trimmed by 4 bases and 6 bases, with 9 bases remaining between them. This TCR was sampled from a man in his forties in good health and CMV-seropositive. V gene TRBV6-1 combines with J gene TRBJ1-1, with unresolved D. Sequencing used PBMCs. The CDR3 region is CASSGRRAEAFF. For the CDR3, the DNA is TGTGCCAGCAGTGGGCGCCGGGCTGAAGCTTTCTTT.